The clone carrying this T cell receptor (beta chain) was seen a few times. Its antigen is still unknown. Sequencing used immunoSEQ multiplex PCR; TCRdb keeps in-frame clones, though not all of them. In the table there are roughly 130,000 clones, more than 70% of which are singletons. The CDR3 spans 14 residues. Germline V CDR1 and CDR2: SGHDT, YYEEEE. V was pared by 4 bases and J by 12 bases, with 19 bases between. This entry belongs to a study of radiation and T cells in renal cell carcinoma. For the study at large: Nephrectomy followed 15 Gy stereotactic body radiation by 4 weeks.

The time point here: blood 2 weeks post-SBRT. This sample's treatment: 15 Gy SBRT to primary tumor, nephrectomy 4 weeks later. Clear cell pathology was present in this patient's renal cell carcinoma. Regarding the study as a whole: Top tumor clonotypes rose in blood 2 weeks post-radiation, then contracted. No pretreatment tumor biopsies were available for baseline clonotypes.

The chain is built from TRBV5-6 and TRBJ1-4; D gene ambiguous. The sample consisted of blood, taken from a patient whose treatment included radiotherapy and nephrectomy. This sequence was found in a woman in her seventies with renal cell carcinoma. CDR3 in amino acids: CASSRDNPEMELFF. CDR3 in DNA: TGTGCCAGCAGCCGTGATAACCCTGAAATGGAACTGTTTTTT.